This T cell receptor (beta chain) derives from a study of monozygotic twins with inflammatory bowel disease. General study findings and limits: The existence of one strong signal or clonotype linked to IBD lacked support. Those with IBD had lower TCRbeta diversity (inverse Simpson) than their healthy co-twins did.

UMIs with a 6-nucleotide sample barcode were added by template switching. TCRdb re-called the 5' RACE reads; one entry per CDR3 protein, DNA not given. Across a few hundred thousand distinct CDR3 sequences, the top ten clones capture around 1.5% of the sample. CDR1 is LNHDA and CDR2 is SQIVND in the germline V gene (reference sequence). The CDR3 totals 14 residues. Remarks on this clonotype: The antigen remains undetermined.

This receptor was identified in a human donor with ulcerative colitis or Crohn's disease, or a healthy co-twin of an affected twin (not recorded which). The specimen sequenced was blood. The gene calls are TRBV19 and TRBJ2-5; absent DNA, TCRdb's TRBD2 call cannot be checked. CDR3 residues: CASSTSGTSETQYF.